Below are 3 T cell receptor beta chains sequenced from a single sample in a study of cytomegalovirus exposure and HLA in healthy donors. Sequencing was performed with immunoSEQ multiplex PCR; in TCRdb, only in-frame clones are kept and a portion is missing. The repertoire holds some 180,000 clones, with roughly three quarters as singletons. The sequencing sample was made of PBMCs. These receptors all stem from a woman in her twenties or thirties in good health and CMV-seronegative.

The chain has TRBV2 and TRBJ2-7; 7 nucleotides line up with TRBD1. V shed 7 bases, J shed 4 bases, and the junction held 10 bases outside the gene matches. Germline V CDR1 and CDR2: SNHLY, FYNNEI. The CDR3 covers 14 residues. DNA of the CDR3: TGTGCCAGCAATGGACAGGCTGTAGCGTACGAGCAGTACTTC. It codes for CASNGQAVAYEQYF.

The chain joins TRBV5-4 to TRBJ2-1, with D possibly TRBD2 on 6 matching bases. Per germline, CDR1 SGHNT and CDR2 YYREEE (reference sequence). The germline V and J ends were trimmed by 4 bases and 0 bases, with 14 bases remaining between them. This CDR3 contains 16 residues. The CDR3 protein is CASSPGTRSSYNEQFF. The CDR3 DNA reads TGTGCCAGCAGCCCCGGGACTCGGAGCTCCTACAATGAGCAGTTCTTC.

This rearrangement joins TRBV10-3 to TRBJ1-5; weak D call: TRBD1 (6 bases). CDR1 is ENHRY, CDR2 SYGVKD, per germline. V lost 3 bases and J lost 3, with 15 bases in between. This CDR3 is 16 amino acids long. This CDR3 is CAISDRGRGDNQPQHF. The CDR3 nucleotides read TGTGCCATCAGTGACAGGGGCAGAGGGGACAATCAGCCCCAGCATTTT.